This T cell receptor beta chain originates from a study of shared clonotypes between healthy human individuals. This clone was observed a handful of times. Its antigen is unknown. CD4+ cells underwent separation, giving CD45RA+ naive and CD45RA-negative memory subsets. Germline assignment: CDR1 SGDLS and CDR2 YYNGEE. The CDR3 consists of 17 residues. Trimming took off 4 bases at V and 4 bases at J, with 21 bases between the two ends. Study-wide findings and caveats: In having few donors, the study represented limited genetic and exposure-history diversity. Rarefaction showed sorted-subset sequencing was incomplete despite large depth.

The input for sorted-subset replicate PCRs was approximately 190 ng DNA, some 28,000 T cell genomes. Sequenced by immunoSEQ multiplex PCR; TCRdb stores in-frame clones only, minus some. The data hold some 2,100,000 clones, with 95% observed a single time. This chain joins TRBV9 and TRBJ1-5; tentatively, D is TRBD1 (6 bases). The sequence derives from a man aged 18 to 30 in good health. Sequences were obtained from naive CD4+ T cells sorted from blood. Subset: CD45RA+ positively selected. In nucleotides, the CDR3 is TGTGCCAGCAGCCCTCACCCGGGAGGGGGACCAAATCAGCCCCAGCATTTT. It yields the protein CASSPHPGGGPNQPQHF.